This T cell receptor beta chain was identified during a study of cytomegalovirus exposure and HLA in healthy donors. Findings and caveats of the study: Earlier analysis yielded a pattern in which most TCR beta V segments were productive about 87% or about 30% of the time.

Amplification used 60 Vbeta primers and 13 Jbeta primers. Only in-frame clones appear in the TCRdb table, and some are missing; sequencing was by immunoSEQ multiplex PCR. Of under 200,000 clones in the sample, 79% are singletons; the top ten hold approximately 4.4%. A word on this clone: Its specificity is unknown. Because the CDR3's place on the DNA is in doubt, the DNA is left out and the CDR3 is given as listed by TCRdb.

The CDR3 is 18 residues long, counting both termini. The sequence came from a woman in her twenties or thirties in good health and CMV-seropositive. The chain uses TRBV21-1 and TRBJ2-3; the table gives TRBD2 as D, unverified against the DNA. TRBV21-1 is annotated as a pseudogene. Sequenced: PBMCs. Here the CDR3 reads CASSSRGGWGIGTDTQYF.